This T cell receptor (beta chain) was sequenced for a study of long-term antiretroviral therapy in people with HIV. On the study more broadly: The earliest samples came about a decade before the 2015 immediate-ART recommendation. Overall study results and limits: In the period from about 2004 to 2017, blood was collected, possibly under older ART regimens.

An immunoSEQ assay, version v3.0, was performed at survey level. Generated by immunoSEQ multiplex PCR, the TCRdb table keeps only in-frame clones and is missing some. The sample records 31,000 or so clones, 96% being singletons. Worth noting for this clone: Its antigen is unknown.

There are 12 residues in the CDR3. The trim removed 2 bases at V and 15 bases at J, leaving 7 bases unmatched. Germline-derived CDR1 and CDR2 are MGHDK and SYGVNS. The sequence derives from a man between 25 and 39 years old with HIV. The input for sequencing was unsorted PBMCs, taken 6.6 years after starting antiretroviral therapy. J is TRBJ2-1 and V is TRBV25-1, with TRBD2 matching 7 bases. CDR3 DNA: TGTGCCAGCAGTGAAGGGGTGACTAGCCCGTTCTTC. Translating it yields CASSEGVTSPFF.